Listed below are T cell receptor beta chains from one sample, sequenced in a study of blood T cell repertoires in COVID-19. Data came from immunoSEQ multiplex PCR; TCRdb stores just in-frame clones and leaves some out. Among over 150,000 clones listed, 94% were seen once. The sequenced sample was peripheral blood. All receptors come from a man aged 30 to 39 with COVID-19, enrolled during active disease. Each CDR3 is given with its conserved first and last residue. The D gene is left open where the match is weak. A row's size may be missing; if present it is once, few, many or a size class.

CDR3: CASSLELTANYGYTF
DNA: TGCGCCAGCAGCTTGGAACTGACTGCTAACTATGGCTACACCTTC
V: TRBV5-1
D: -
size: -
J: TRBJ1-2

CDR3: CASARGHLQETQYF
DNA: TGTGCTAGTGCCCGGGGACATCTCCAAGAGACCCAGTACTTC
V: TRBV12-5
D: -
size: -
J: TRBJ2-5

CDR3: CASRYSSTEAFF
DNA: TGCGCCAGCAGATACAGTTCCACTGAAGCTTTCTTT
V: TRBV10-1
D: -
size: once
J: TRBJ1-1

CDR3: CASRTGVHEAFF
DNA: TGTGCCAGCAGGACAGGGGTTCATGAAGCTTTCTTT
V: TRBV27
D: TRBD1
size: -
J: TRBJ1-1

CDR3: CASSVVTGGADTQYF
DNA: TGTGCCAGCAGCGTAGTAACGGGGGGAGCAGATACGCAGTATTTT
V: TRBV9
D: TRBD2
size: -
J: TRBJ2-3

CDR3: CASSPGLGRYDNEQFF
DNA: TGTGCCAGCTCACCGGGGTTGGGGAGATACGACAATGAGCAGTTCTTC
V: TRBV18
D: -
size: -
J: TRBJ2-1

CDR3: CSAREFTEAFF
DNA: TGCAGTGCCCGGGAGTTCACTGAAGCTTTCTTT
V: TRBV20-1
D: -
size: -
J: TRBJ1-1

CDR3: CASSLGTGVPHEQYF
DNA: TGTGCCAGCAGCTTGGGGACAGGGGTTCCCCACGAGCAGTACTTC
V: TRBV5-6
D: TRBD1
size: few
J: TRBJ2-7

CDR3: CASSQSFSGGNTGELFF
DNA: TGTGCCAGCAGCCAGAGTTTTAGCGGGGGGAACACCGGGGAGCTGTTTTTT
V: TRBV4-2
D: TRBD2
size: -
J: TRBJ2-2

CDR3: CASKEIRSGNTIYF
DNA: TGTGCCAGTAAGGAGATACGCTCTGGAAACACCATATATTTT
V: TRBV19
D: -
size: once
J: TRBJ1-3

CDR3: CASTRGRPTETLHF
DNA: TGTGCCAGCACCAGGGGGCGGCCTACCGAGACCCTCCACTTT
V: TRBV11-2
D: TRBD1
size: -
J: TRBJ1-6

CDR3: CASASVYEQFF
DNA: TGTGCCAGCGCCAGCGTATATGAGCAGTTCTTC
V: TRBV2
D: -
size: -
J: TRBJ2-1

CDR3: CSVEAGFYGYTF
DNA: TGCAGCGTTGAAGCAGGGTTCTATGGCTACACCTTC
V: TRBV29-1
D: -
size: -
J: TRBJ1-2

CDR3: CASTQAPARERQPQHF
DNA: TGTGCCAGTACCCAAGCCCCAGCGCGAGAGAGGCAGCCCCAGCATTTT
V: TRBV19
D: -
size: -
J: TRBJ1-5

CDR3: CASSFGTSNTEAFF
DNA: TGTGCCAGCAGCTTTGGGACATCGAACACTGAAGCTTTCTTT
V: TRBV11-2
D: -
size: -
J: TRBJ1-1

CDR3: CASSLRGSTDTQYF
DNA: TGTGCCAGCAGTCTCAGGGGAAGCACAGATACGCAGTATTTT
V: TRBV14
D: -
size: -
J: TRBJ2-3

CDR3: CASTKTAGHFNTGELFF
DNA: TGTGCCAGCACCAAAACGGCGGGCCATTTCAACACCGGGGAGCTGTTTTTT
V: TRBV7-9
D: -
size: -
J: TRBJ2-2

CDR3: CASSRLAGGPDTQYF
DNA: TGCGCCAGCAGCCGACTAGCGGGGGGGCCAGATACGCAGTATTTT
V: TRBV5-1
D: TRBD2
size: -
J: TRBJ2-3

CDR3: CASSQEVLAQNTYEQYF
DNA: TGTGCCAGCAGCCAAGAAGTTCTGGCACAAAATACCTACGAGCAGTACTTC
V: TRBV4-2
D: -
size: few
J: TRBJ2-7

CDR3: CASSRTARNYNEQFF
DNA: TGCGCCAGCAGCAGAACCGCCAGGAACTACAATGAGCAGTTCTTC
V: TRBV10-1
D: -
size: -
J: TRBJ2-1

CDR3: CASSPMGGASAPEAFF
DNA: TGTGCCAGCAGCCCGATGGGAGGGGCCTCTGCCCCTGAAGCTTTCTTT
V: TRBV7-9
D: -
size: -
J: TRBJ1-1

CDR3: CASSQEKRMADTQYF
DNA: TGTGCCAGCAGCCAAGAAAAGCGGATGGCAGATACGCAGTATTTT
V: TRBV4-2
D: -
size: few
J: TRBJ2-3

CDR3: CASQRTGGSGYTF
DNA: TGTGCCAGTCAAAGGACAGGGGGCTCTGGCTACACCTTC
V: TRBV28
D: TRBD1
size: -
J: TRBJ1-2

CDR3: CASSEGTSGGLQETQYF
DNA: TGTGCCAGCAGCGAGGGGACTAGCGGGGGGTTACAAGAGACCCAGTACTTC
V: TRBV9
D: TRBD2
size: -
J: TRBJ2-5

CDR3: CASSQDSGSYNEQFF
DNA: TGTGCCAGCAGCCAGGACAGCGGGAGTTACAATGAGCAGTTCTTC
V: TRBV6-6
D: TRBD2
size: -
J: TRBJ2-1

CDR3: CSATRSYEQYF
DNA: TGCAGTGCTACTCGGAGCTACGAGCAGTACTTC
V: TRBV20-1
D: -
size: -
J: TRBJ2-7

CDR3: CASSLQTGSSYEQYF
DNA: TGTGCCAGCAGCTTACAGACAGGGAGCTCCTACGAGCAGTACTTC
V: TRBV7-2
D: TRBD1
size: -
J: TRBJ2-7

CDR3: CASSLFPRGGQETQYF
DNA: TGCGCCAGCAGCTTGTTCCCGCGGGGGGGCCAGGAGACCCAGTACTTC
V: TRBV5-1
D: TRBD2
size: -
J: TRBJ2-5

CDR3: CASSETGRSEQYF
DNA: TGTGCCAGCAGCGAAACAGGGAGAAGCGAGCAGTACTTC
V: TRBV2
D: -
size: few
J: TRBJ2-7

CDR3: CSVGREGNTIYF
DNA: TGCAGCGTTGGGCGGGAAGGAAACACCATATATTTT
V: TRBV29-1
D: -
size: -
J: TRBJ1-3

CDR3: CAWRRRTANTEAFF
DNA: TGTGCCTGGAGGCGTAGGACAGCGAACACTGAAGCTTTCTTT
V: TRBV30
D: -
size: -
J: TRBJ1-1

CDR3: CASSYSAGAYGYTF
DNA: TGTGCCAGCAGTTACTCGGCAGGGGCATATGGCTACACCTTC
V: TRBV6-5
D: -
size: once
J: TRBJ1-2

CDR3: CASSQASGVWGQPQHF
DNA: TGTGCCAGCAGCCAAGCGAGCGGGGTTTGGGGTCAGCCCCAGCATTTT
V: TRBV3-1/TRBV3-2
D: -
size: -
J: TRBJ1-5